This T cell receptor (beta chain) was captured by sequencing in a study of response to subunit inactivated influenza vaccine. Germline CDR1 is LGHDT and CDR2 is YNNKEL (reference sequence). V shed 6 bases, J shed 2 bases, and the junction held 7 bases outside the gene matches. CDR3 length: 17 amino acids. One entry per CDR3 protein results from TCRdb running MiXCR on the RT-PCR reads. The sample carries some 480,000 distinct CDR3 sequences, 9.5% to 12% recorded once. The material was PBMCs from blood, obtained more than 35 days after vaccination. The clonotype was recovered from a middle-aged man who received an inactivated influenza vaccine. The gene calls are TRBV3-1 and TRBJ2-3, with 14 bases aligning to TRBD2. The CDR3 DNA reads TGTGCCAGCAGTCCGGGACTAGCGGGAGTATTCACAGATACGCAGTATTTT. This sequence encodes CASSPGLAGVFTDTQYF.